A single sample gave rise to the 11 T cell receptor beta chains below, sequenced in a study of blood T cell repertoires in COVID-19. Profiling relied on immunoSEQ multiplex PCR, and the TCRdb table lists in-frame clones only, not all of them. The data contain about 110,000 clones, roughly nine tenths of them seen just once; the ten biggest clones take up 4.5% to 6%. What was sequenced was peripheral blood. These receptors all stem from a man aged 40-49 years with active or convalescent COVID-19.

The chain links TRBV27 to TRBJ1-1; 9 bases map to TRBD1. The CDR3 covers 15 residues. In germline, CDR1 is MNHEY, CDR2 SMNVEV (reference sequence). Trimming took 7 bases from V and 0 from J; bases not matched to a gene: 6. CDR3 residues: CASTKQGALNTEAFF. The CDR3 DNA sequence: TGTGCCAGCACGAAACAGGGGGCACTGAACACTGAAGCTTTCTTT.

This rearrangement joins TRBV9 to TRBJ1-2, with TRBD1 matching over 10 bases. The CDR3 covers 18 residues. After removal of 3 bases from V and 4 bases from J, the junction contained 15 bases not matched to a gene. Germline V gene sequence: CDR1 SGDLS, CDR2 YYNGEE. CDR3 loop: CASSDSRDRGGPRYGYTF. The DNA of the CDR3 is TGTGCCAGCAGCGATAGTAGGGACAGGGGAGGACCGCGCTATGGCTACACCTTC.

This chain connects TRBV10-3 to TRBJ1-2, with 10 positions matching TRBD1. The CDR3 spans 13 residues. Losses at the gene ends were 10 bases for V and 3 bases for J; bases not matched to a gene: 5. The germline V gene encodes CDR1 ENHRY and CDR2 SYGVKD. The CDR3 sequence: CASTGTGDYGYTF. As DNA, the CDR3 is TGTGCCAGCACCGGGACAGGGGACTATGGCTACACCTTC.

The chain recombines TRBV9 with TRBJ2-7; a weak D match, TRBD2 (6 bases). Deletions cut 1 base from V and 5 bases from J, with 10 bases between. Per germline, CDR1 SGDLS and CDR2 YYNGEE. The length of the CDR3 is 13 residues. Here the CDR3 reads CASSVPGEDEQYF. DNA of the CDR3: TGTGCCAGCAGCGTACCGGGAGAGGACGAGCAGTACTTC.

This clone was observed a single time. The V gene is TRBV12-3 or TRBV12-4, the J gene TRBJ1-2, with D unclear. Trimming stripped 6 bases from V and 4 bases from J, with 12 bases between. This CDR3 region has 13 residues. DNA of the CDR3: TGTGCCAGCAGCCGGGGATACTTCTATGGCTACACCTTC. Residues: CASSRGYFYGYTF.

The chain recombines TRBV28 with TRBJ1-1; the D gene is possibly TRBD1 (5 bases). Germline V gives CDR1 MDHEN, CDR2 SYDVKM. The CDR3 is 16 residues long. V gave up 3 bases and J gave up 3 bases, with 17 bases separating them. In DNA form, the CDR3 reads TGTGCCAGCAGTTTCATCCGGGGGTCCGGTTACACTGAAGCTTTCTTT. This codes for CASSFIRGSGYTEAFF. The full variable domain, with the rest looked up from reference TRBV28 and TRBJ1-1, is DVKVTQSSRYLVKRTGEKVFLECVQDMDHENMFWYRQDPGLGLRLIYFSYDVKMKEKGDIPEGYSVSREKKERFSLILESASTNQTSMYLCASSFIRGSGYTEAFFGQGTRLTVV.

This clone has a single count. The rearrangement links TRBV18 to TRBJ1-1, with a tentative D call TRBD1 (6 bases). Germline values: CDR1 KGHSH, CDR2 LQKENI. There are 14 residues in the CDR3. With 3 bases removed from V and 5 bases from J, the gap between germline ends came to 13 bases. CDR3 in DNA: TGTGCCAGCTCACCCACAGGGTCGGGGACTGAAGCTTTCTTT. This gives the protein CASSPTGSGTEAFF.

The genes are TRBV11-3 and TRBJ2-2, with 8 bases that match TRBD2. J gave up 6 bases and V 5 bases, and 8 bases lay outside the gene matches. The CDR3 sequence is 15 residues long. In germline, CDR1 is SGHNT, CDR2 YENEEA. CDR3 nucleotide sequence: TGTGCCAGCAGCCCAGCCCAGACTAGCGCCGGGGAGCTGTTTTTT. This sequence encodes CASSPAQTSAGELFF. The full variable domain, rest sourced from reference TRBV11-3 and TRBJ2-2, is EAGVVQSPRYKIIEKKQPVAFWCNPISGHNTLYWYLQNLGQGPELLIRYENEEAVDDSQLPKDRFSAERLKGVDSTLKIQPAELGDSAVYLCASSPAQTSAGELFFGEGSRLTVL.

The genes are TRBV4-1 and TRBJ2-5, with 7 bases matching TRBD1. CDR3 length: 16 amino acids. V dropped 1 base and J dropped 6; count of bases not matched to a gene: 11. Germline loops: CDR1 MGHRA, CDR2 YSYEKL. As DNA, the CDR3 is TGCGCCAGCAGCCAAGTCCCAGGGACAGCCCCTAAGACCCAGTACTTC. Translated, it gives CASSQVPGTAPKTQYF.

V usage is TRBV6-5 and J usage is TRBJ2-7, with 8 bases fitting TRBD1. V lost 6 bases to trimming and J lost 4 bases; unmatched junction nucleotides: 8. CDR3 length: 14 amino acids. Germline V CDR1 and CDR2: MNHEY, SVGAGI. The CDR3 reads CASRQGVRQYEQYF. DNA of the CDR3: TGTGCCAGCAGACAGGGGGTACGTCAGTACGAGCAGTACTTC.

The chain links TRBV19 to TRBJ2-1, with TRBD2 matching over 7 bases. CDR1 is LNHDA and CDR2 is SQIVND in the germline V gene (reference sequence). The CDR3 contains 13 residues. J gave up 5 bases and V 10 bases, and 8 bases lay outside the gene matches. The chain's CDR3 is CATKPRGDNEQFF. In DNA form, the CDR3 reads TGTGCCACTAAACCCCGGGGGGACAATGAGCAGTTCTTC.